The 6 T cell receptor beta chains reported below all come from one sample, sequenced in a study of T cells in Graves' hyperthyroidism and ophthalmopathy. Amplification of TCR beta CDR3 regions used RNA as the template. In the first-round RT-PCR of the TCR CDR3, the HTBI primer set was used. Each CDR3 protein gets one entry after TCRdb re-called the multiplex PCR reads with MiXCR. This sample has around 760,000 distinct CDR3 sequences, with around 40% found just once. The sample taken for sequencing was blood. The source is a woman in her forties with Graves' hyperthyroidism.

Ten or more counts support this clonotype. The chain has TRBV5-6 and TRBJ2-7, with 7 bases identical to TRBD2. This CDR3 region has 13 residues. Germline lookup yields CDR1 SGHDT and CDR2 YYEEEE. V lost 4 bases, J lost 0 bases, and 1 base stayed unmatched. The CDR3 sequence: CASSRDYSYEQYF. CDR3 sequence (DNA): TGTGCCAGCAGCCGGGACTACTCCTACGAGCAGTACTTC.

This clonotype was recorded a few times. This sequence joins TRBV6-1 and TRBJ2-5; a possible D gene is TRBD1 (6 bases). V was pared by 6 bases and J by 2 bases, with 16 bases between. CDR1 is MNHNS and CDR2 is SASEGT in the germline V gene. The CDR3 runs 15 residues. CDR3 amino acids: CASRYWTDQQETQYF. The CDR3 DNA sequence: TGTGCCAGCAGATATTGGACAGACCAACAAGAGACCCAGTACTTC.

As for this clonotype: A much more abundant neighbour one base away suggests this may be a read error. The chain joins TRBV6-5 to TRBJ1-1, with no clear D. Trimming left V 5 bases short and J 4 bases short, with 8 bases between. This CDR3 region has 12 residues. The germline V gene has CDR1 MNHEY and CDR2 SVGAGI. The CDR3 sequence is CASSKQSTEAFF. The CDR3, as DNA: TGTGCCAGCAGTAAGCAGAGCACTGAAGCTTTCTTT.

This clonotype occurred a few times. J is TRBJ1-1 and V is TRBV6-5; D uncertain. The V end lost 0 bases, the J end lost 5 bases, and 10 bases lay between the germline ends. The CDR3 is 14 amino acids. Germline CDR1 reads MNHEY; CDR2 reads SVGAGI. The CDR3 region is CASSYSGPLTEAFF. DNA for the CDR3: TGTGCCAGCAGTTACTCAGGGCCTCTTACTGAAGCTTTCTTT.

V is TRBV19 and J is TRBJ2-7; 11 bases align to TRBD2. Germline loops: CDR1 LNHDA, CDR2 SQIVND (reference sequence). V gave up 9 bases and J gave up 4 bases; unmatched junction bases: 20. The CDR3 is 18 amino acids. CDR3 sequence reads: CASSYVEGQTSGNYEQYF. In DNA form, the CDR3 reads TGTGCCAGCAGTTACGTAGAGGGGCAGACTAGCGGGAATTACGAGCAGTACTTC.

V usage is TRBV7-2 and J usage is TRBJ1-4; TRBD1 matches 7 bases. The J segment lost 6 bases and the V segment lost 3 bases, leaving 7 bases of the junction unmatched. The CDR3 length is 15 residues. Germline lookup yields CDR1 SGHTA and CDR2 FQGNSA. CDR3 region: CASSFRTGGDEKLFF. The CDR3, as DNA: TGTGCCAGCAGCTTCCGGACAGGAGGGGATGAAAAACTGTTTTTT.